This T cell receptor (beta chain) stems from a study of blood T cell repertoires in COVID-19. Study information: Material from acute and convalescent COVID-19 was sourced from the United States, Italy and Spain. PBMCs, B-cell-depleted T cells, or T cells were the source of the cDNA or gDNA that made up the material.

V shed 4 bases and J 2 bases; nucleotides not matched to a gene: 8. Germline CDR1 and CDR2: WNHNN and SYGVQD (reference sequence). The CDR3 has 16 residues. This clone was observed a handful of times. Original data processing: Reference gene primer amplification gave estimated nucleated cell counts. Using immunoSEQ multiplex PCR, the repertoire was profiled, and TCRdb retains in-frame clones only, with some absent. V and J calls and clone size are those listed in that table; D and trimming were worked out from the DNA. Seen here are about 390,000 clones, approximately 89% observed once, and the top ten hold over 2%. Enrolled during active infection, Seattle patients were then followed longitudinally.

The sequenced sample was peripheral blood. The source of this sequence is a woman aged 55-69 years with COVID-19, enrolled during active disease. This sequence joins TRBV10-1 and TRBJ1-2; 9 nucleotides align to TRBD1. The CDR3 DNA follows: TGCGCCAGCAGTGGCCTGACAGGGGGTGGCAACTATGGCTACACCTTC. Its translation: CASSGLTGGGNYGYTF.